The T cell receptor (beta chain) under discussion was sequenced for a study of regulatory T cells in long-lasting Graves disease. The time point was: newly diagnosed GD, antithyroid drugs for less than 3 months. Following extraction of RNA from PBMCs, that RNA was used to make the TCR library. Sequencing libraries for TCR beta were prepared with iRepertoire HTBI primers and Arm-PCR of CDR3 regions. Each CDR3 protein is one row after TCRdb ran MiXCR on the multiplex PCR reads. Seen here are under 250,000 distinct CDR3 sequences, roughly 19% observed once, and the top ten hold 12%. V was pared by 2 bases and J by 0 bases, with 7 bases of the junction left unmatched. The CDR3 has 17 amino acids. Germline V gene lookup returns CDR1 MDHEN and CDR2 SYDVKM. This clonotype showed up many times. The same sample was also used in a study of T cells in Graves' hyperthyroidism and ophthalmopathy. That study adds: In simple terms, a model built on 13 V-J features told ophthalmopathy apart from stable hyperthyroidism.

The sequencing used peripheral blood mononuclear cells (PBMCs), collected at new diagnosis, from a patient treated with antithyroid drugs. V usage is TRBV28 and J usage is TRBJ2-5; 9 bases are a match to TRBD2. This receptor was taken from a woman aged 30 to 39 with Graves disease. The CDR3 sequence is CASSLIWPSGNQETQYF. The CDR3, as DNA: TGTGCCAGCAGTTTAATTTGGCCTAGCGGGAACCAAGAGACCCAGTACTTC.